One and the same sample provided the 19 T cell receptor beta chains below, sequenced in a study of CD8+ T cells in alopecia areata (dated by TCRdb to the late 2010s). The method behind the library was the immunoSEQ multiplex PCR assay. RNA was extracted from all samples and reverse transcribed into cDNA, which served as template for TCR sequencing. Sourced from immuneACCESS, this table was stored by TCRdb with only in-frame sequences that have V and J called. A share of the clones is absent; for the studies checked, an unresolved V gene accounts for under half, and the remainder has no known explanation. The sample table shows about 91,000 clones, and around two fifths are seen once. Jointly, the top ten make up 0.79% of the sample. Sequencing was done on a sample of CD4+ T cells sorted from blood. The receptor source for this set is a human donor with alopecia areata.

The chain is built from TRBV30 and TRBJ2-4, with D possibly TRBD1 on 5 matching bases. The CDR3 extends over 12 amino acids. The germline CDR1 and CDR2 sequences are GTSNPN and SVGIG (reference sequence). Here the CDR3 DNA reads TGTGGGGGCCAGTGGGCCAAAAACATTCAGTACTTC. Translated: CGGQWAKNIQYF.

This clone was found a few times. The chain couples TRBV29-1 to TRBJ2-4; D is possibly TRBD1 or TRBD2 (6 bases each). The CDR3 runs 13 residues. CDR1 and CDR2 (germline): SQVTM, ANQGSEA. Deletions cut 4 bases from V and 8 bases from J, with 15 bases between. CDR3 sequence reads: CSVGIGGMDIQYF. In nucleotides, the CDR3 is TGCAGCGTTGGAATAGGGGGGATGGACATTCAGTACTTC. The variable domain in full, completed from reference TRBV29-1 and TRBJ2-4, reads SAVISQKPSRDICQRGTSLTIQCQVDSQVTMMFWYRQQPGQSLTLIATANQGSEATYESGFVIDKFPISRPNLTFSTLTVSNMSPEDSSIYLCSVGIGGMDIQYFGAGTRLSVL.

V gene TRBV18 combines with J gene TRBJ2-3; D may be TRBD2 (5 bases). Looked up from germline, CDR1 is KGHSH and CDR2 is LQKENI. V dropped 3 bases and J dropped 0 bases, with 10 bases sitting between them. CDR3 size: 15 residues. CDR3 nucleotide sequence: TGTGCCAGCTCACCCCAGGACTCTAGCACAGATACGCAGTATTTT. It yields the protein CASSPQDSSTDTQYF.

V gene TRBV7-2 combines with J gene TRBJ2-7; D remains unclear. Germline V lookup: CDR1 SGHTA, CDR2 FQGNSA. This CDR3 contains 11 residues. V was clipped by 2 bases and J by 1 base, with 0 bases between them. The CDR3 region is CASSLSYEQYF. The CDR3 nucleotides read TGTGCCAGCAGCTTATCCTACGAGCAGTACTTC.

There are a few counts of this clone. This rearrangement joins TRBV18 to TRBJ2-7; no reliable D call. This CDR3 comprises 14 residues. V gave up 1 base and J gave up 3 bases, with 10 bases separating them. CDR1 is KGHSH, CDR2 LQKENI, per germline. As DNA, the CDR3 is TGTGCCAGCTCACCACAAGCCGGTAGCTACGAGCAGTACTTC. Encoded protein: CASSPQAGSYEQYF. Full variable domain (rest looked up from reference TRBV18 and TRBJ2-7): NAGVMQNPRHLVRRRGQEARLRCSPMKGHSHVYWYRQLPEEGLKFMVYLQKENIIDESGMPKERFSAEFPKEGPSILRIQQVVRGDSAAYFCASSPQAGSYEQYFGPGTRLTVT.

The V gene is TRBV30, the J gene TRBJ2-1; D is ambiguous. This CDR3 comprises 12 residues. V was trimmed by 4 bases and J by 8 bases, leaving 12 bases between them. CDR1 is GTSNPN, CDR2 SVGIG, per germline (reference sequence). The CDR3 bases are TGTGCCTGGAACCCCAGAGGATATGAGCAGTTCTTC. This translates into CAWNPRGYEQFF.

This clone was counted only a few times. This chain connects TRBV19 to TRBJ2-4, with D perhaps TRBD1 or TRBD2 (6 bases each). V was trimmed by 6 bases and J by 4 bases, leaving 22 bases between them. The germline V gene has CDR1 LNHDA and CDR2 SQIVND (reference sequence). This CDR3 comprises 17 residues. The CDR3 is CASSRIRGTQDKNIQYF. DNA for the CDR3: TGTGCCAGTAGCCGAATAAGGGGGACTCAAGATAAAAACATTCAGTACTTC.

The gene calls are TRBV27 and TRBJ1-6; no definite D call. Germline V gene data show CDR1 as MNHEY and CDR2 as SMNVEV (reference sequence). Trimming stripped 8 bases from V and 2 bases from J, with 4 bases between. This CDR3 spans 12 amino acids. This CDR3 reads CASGTYNSPLHF. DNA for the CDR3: TGTGCCAGCGGGACCTATAATTCACCCCTCCACTTT.

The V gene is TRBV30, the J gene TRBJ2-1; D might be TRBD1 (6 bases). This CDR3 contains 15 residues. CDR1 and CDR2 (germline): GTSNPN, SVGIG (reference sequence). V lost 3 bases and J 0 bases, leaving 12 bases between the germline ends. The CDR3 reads CAWRGAGVSYNEQFF. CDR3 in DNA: TGTGCCTGGAGGGGTGCAGGGGTCTCCTACAATGAGCAGTTCTTC.

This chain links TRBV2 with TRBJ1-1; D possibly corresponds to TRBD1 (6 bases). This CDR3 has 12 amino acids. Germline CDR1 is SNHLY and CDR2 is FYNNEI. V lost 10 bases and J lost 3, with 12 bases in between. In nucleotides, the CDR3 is TGTGCCACCAACAGGGAGGACACTGAAGCTTTCTTT. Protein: CATNREDTEAFF.

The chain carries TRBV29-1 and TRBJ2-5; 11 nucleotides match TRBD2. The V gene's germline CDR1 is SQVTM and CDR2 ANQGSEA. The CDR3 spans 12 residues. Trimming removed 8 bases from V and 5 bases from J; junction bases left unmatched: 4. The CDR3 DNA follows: TGCAGCATGAGACTAGCGGGGGAGACCCAGTACTTC. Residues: CSMRLAGETQYF.

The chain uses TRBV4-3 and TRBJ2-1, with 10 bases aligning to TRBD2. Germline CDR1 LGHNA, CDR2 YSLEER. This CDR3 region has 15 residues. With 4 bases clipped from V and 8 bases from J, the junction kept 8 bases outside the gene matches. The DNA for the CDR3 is TGCGCCAGCAGCCGTCTAGCGGGAGTTAGGGATGAGCAGTTCTTC. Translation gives CASSRLAGVRDEQFF.

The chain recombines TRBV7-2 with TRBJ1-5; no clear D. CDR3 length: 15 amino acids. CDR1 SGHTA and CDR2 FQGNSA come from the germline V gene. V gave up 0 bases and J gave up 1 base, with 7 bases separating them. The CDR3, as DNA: TGTGCCAGCAGCTTAGCGAGGCAGAGCAATCAGCCCCAGCATTTT. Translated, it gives CASSLARQSNQPQHF.

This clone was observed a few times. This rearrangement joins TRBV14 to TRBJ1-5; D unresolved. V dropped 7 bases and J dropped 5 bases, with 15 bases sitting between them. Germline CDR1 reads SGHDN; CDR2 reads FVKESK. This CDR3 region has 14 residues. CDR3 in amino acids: CASMRTRWDQPQHF. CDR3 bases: TGTGCCAGCATGAGGACCAGGTGGGATCAGCCCCAGCATTTT.

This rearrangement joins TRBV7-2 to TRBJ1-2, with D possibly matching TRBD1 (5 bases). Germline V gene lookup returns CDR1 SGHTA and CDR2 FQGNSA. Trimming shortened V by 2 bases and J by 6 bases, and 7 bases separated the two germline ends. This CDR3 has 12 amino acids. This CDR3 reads CASSLQGHGYTF. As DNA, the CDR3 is TGTGCCAGCAGCTTACAGGGTCATGGCTACACCTTC. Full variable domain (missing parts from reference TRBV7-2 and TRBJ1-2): GAGVSQSPSNKVTEKGKDVELRCDPISGHTALYWYRQSLGQGLEFLIYFQGNSAPDKSGLPSDRFSAERTGGSVSTLTIQRTQQEDSAVYLCASSLQGHGYTFGSGTRLTVV.

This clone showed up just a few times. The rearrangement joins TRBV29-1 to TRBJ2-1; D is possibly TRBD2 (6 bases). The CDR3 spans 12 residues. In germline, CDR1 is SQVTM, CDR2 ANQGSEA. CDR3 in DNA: TGCAGGCCCTGGCGGGGCAACAATGAGCAGTTCTTC. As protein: CRPWRGNNEQFF.

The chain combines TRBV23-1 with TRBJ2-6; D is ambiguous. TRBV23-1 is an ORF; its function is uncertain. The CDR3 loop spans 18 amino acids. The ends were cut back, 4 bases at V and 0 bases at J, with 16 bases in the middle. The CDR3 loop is CASSLRSHLYSGANVLTF. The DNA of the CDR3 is TGCGCCAGCAGTCTGCGGAGCCATTTGTACTCTGGGGCCAACGTCCTGACTTTC.

CDR3 nucleotide sequence: TGTGCCTGGAACCGTCGGGGTGGGCTCTACGAGCAGTACTTC. Amino acid sequence: CAWNRRGGLYEQYF. The chain joins TRBV30 to TRBJ2-7, with D possibly matching TRBD2 (5 bases). Looked up from germline, CDR1 is GTSNPN and CDR2 is SVGIG (reference sequence). The length of the CDR3 is 14 residues. Trimming took off 4 bases at V and 3 bases at J, with 16 bases between the two ends.

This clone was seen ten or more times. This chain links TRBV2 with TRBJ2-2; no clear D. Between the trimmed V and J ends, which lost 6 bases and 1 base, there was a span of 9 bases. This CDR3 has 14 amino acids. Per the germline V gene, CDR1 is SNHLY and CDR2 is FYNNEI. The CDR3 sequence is CASRAGQNTGELFF. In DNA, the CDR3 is TGTGCCAGCAGGGCCGGGCAGAACACCGGGGAGCTGTTTTTT.